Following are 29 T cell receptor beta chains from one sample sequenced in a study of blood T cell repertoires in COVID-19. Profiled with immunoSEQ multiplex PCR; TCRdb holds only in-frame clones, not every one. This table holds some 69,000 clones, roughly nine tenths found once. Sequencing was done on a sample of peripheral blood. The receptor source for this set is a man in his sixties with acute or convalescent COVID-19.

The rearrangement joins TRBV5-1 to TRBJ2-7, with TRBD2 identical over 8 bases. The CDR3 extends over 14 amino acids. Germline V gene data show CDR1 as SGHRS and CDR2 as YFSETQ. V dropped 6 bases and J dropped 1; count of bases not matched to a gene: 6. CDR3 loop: CASTQGTRSYEQYF. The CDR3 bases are TGCGCCAGCACGCAGGGGACTAGGTCCTACGAGCAGTACTTC.

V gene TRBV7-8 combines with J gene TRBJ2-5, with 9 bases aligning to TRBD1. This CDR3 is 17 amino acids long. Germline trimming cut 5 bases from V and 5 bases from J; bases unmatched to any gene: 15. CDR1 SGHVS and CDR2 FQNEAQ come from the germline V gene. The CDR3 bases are TGTGCCAGCAGCCAGAGTATTTGGACAGGGGTCGGGGAGACCCAGTACTTC. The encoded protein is CASSQSIWTGVGETQYF.

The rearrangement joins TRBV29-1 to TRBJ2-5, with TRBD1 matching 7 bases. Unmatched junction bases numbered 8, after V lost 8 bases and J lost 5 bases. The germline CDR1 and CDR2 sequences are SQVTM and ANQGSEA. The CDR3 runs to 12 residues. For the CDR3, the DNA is TGCAGCATAAAGACAGGGACGGAGACCCAGTACTTC. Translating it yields CSIKTGTETQYF.

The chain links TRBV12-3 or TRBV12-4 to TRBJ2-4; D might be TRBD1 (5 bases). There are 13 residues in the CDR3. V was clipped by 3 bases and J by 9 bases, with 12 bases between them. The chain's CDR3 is CASSFYRSGIQYF. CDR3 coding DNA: TGTGCCAGCAGTTTTTACAGGTCTGGCATTCAGTACTTC.

CDR3 nucleotides: TGCAGCGTCGAATGGACAGGGGGCGGAACCAACTATGGCTACACCTTC. Translating it yields CSVEWTGGGTNYGYTF. The rearrangement joins TRBV29-1 to TRBJ1-2, with TRBD1 identical over 11 bases. CDR1 is SQVTM, CDR2 ANQGSEA, per germline. There are 16 residues in the CDR3. Trimming at V came to 6 bases and at J to 2 bases, leaving 11 bases not matched to a gene. Supplemented by reference TRBV29-1 and TRBJ1-2, the full variable domain reads SAVISQKPSRDICQRGTSLTIQCQVDSQVTMMFWYRQQPGQSLTLIATANQGSEATYESGFVIDKFPISRPNLTFSTLTVSNMSPEDSSIYLCSVEWTGGGTNYGYTFGSGTRLTVV.

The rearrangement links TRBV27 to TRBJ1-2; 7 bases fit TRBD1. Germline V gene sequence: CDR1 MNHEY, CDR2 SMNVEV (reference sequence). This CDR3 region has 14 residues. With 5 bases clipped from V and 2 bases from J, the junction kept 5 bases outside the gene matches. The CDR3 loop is CASSNRGANYGYTF. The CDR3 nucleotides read TGTGCCAGCAGTAACAGGGGAGCGAACTATGGCTACACCTTC.

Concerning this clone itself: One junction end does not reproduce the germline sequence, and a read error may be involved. The CDR3 nucleotides are TGTGCTAGCAGCCCGACTAGCGGGGGGGCCTTATCCCAGTACTTC. It translates to CASSPTSGGALSQYF. The chain uses TRBV7-7 and TRBJ2-5, with 14 bases fitting TRBD2. Germline lookup yields CDR1 SSHAT and CDR2 FNYEAQ (reference sequence). The CDR3 consists of 15 residues.

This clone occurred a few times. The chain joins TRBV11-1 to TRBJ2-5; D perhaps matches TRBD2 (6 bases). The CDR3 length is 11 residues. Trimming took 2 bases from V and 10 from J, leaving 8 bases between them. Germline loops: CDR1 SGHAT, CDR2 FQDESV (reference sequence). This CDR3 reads CASSLTEGQYF. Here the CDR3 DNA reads TGTGCCAGCAGCTTAACGGAGGGCCAGTACTTC.

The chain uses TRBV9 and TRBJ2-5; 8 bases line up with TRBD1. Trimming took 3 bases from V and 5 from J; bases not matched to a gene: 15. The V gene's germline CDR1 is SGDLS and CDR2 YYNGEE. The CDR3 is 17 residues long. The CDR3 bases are TGTGCCAGCAGCGGCCCCCACGGACAGGGTGCTTTGGAGACCCAGTACTTC. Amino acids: CASSGPHGQGALETQYF.

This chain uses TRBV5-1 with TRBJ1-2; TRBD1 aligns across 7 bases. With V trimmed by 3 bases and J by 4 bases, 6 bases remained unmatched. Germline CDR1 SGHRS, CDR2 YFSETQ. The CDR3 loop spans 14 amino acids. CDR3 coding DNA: TGCGCCAGCAGCTCGGGACAGACCTTCTATGGCTACACCTTC. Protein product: CASSSGQTFYGYTF.

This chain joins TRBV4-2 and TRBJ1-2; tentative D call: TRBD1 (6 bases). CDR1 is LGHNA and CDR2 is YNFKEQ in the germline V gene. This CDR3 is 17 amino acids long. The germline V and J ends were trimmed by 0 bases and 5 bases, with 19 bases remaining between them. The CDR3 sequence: CASSQDKVQGSLYGYTF. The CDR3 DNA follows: TGTGCCAGCAGCCAAGATAAGGTCCAGGGGAGCCTTTATGGCTACACCTTC.

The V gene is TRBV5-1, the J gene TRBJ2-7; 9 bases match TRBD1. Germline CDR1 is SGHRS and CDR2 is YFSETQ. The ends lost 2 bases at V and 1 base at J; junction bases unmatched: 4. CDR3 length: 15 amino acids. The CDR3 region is CASSLSGTGSYEQYF. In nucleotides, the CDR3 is TGCGCCAGCAGCTTATCCGGGACAGGGTCCTACGAGCAGTACTTC.

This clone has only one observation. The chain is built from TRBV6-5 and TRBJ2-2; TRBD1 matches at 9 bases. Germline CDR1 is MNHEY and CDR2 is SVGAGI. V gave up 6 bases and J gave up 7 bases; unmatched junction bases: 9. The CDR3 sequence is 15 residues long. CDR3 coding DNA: TGTGCCAGCAGGCCACAGGGGGCGCTTGGCGGGGAGCTGTTTTTT. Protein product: CASRPQGALGGELFF.

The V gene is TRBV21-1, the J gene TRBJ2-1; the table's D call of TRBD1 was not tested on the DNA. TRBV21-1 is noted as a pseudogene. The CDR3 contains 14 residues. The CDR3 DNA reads TGTGCCAGCAGCCCGGGACAGGGTGTCGATGAGCAGTTCTTC. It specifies CASSPGQGVDEQFF.

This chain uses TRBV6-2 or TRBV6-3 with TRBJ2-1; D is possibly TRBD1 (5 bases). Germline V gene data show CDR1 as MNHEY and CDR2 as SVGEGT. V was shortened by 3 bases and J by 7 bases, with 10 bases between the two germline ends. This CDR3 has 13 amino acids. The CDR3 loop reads CASSYGRVNEQFF. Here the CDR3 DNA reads TGTGCCAGCAGTTATGGCAGGGTAAATGAGCAGTTCTTC.

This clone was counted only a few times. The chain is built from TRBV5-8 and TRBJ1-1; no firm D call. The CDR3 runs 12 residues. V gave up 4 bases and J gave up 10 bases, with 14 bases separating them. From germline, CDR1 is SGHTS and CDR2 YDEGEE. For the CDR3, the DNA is TGTGCCAGCAGCCCCTGGAGAGGAGGAGCTTTCTTT. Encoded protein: CASSPWRGGAFF.

CDR3 region: CASEGYNEKLFF. The CDR3 DNA reads as TGTGCCAGCGAGGGTTATAATGAAAAACTGTTTTTT. V is TRBV6-5 and J is TRBJ1-4; D uncertain. Germline lookup yields CDR1 MNHEY and CDR2 SVGAGI. There are 12 residues in the CDR3. Trimming pared 8 bases from V and 4 bases from J, leaving 8 bases between.

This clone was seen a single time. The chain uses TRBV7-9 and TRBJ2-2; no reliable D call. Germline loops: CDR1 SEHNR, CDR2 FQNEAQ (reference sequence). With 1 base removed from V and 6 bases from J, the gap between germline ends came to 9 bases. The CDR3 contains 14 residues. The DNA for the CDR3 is TGTGCCAGCAGCTTAGGGCTGATGGCCGGGGAGCTGTTTTTT. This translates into CASSLGLMAGELFF.

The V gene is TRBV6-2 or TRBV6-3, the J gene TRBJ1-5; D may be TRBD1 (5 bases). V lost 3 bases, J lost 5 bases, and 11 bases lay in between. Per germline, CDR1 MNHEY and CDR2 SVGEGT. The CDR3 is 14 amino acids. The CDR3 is CASSYYRRDQPQHF. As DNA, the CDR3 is TGTGCCAGCAGTTATTACAGGAGAGATCAGCCCCAGCATTTT.

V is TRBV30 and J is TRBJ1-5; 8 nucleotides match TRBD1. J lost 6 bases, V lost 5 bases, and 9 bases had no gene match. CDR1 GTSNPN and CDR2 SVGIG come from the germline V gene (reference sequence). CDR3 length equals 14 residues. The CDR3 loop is CAWGQGGASQPQHF. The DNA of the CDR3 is TGTGCCTGGGGACAGGGAGGAGCGAGTCAGCCCCAGCATTTT.

CDR3 nucleotides: TGTGCCTGCCTTACAGTGAACACTGAAGCTTTCTTT. Encoded protein: CACLTVNTEAFF. This chain links TRBV30 with TRBJ1-1; D unclear. The V end lost 6 bases, the J end lost 0 bases, and 8 bases lay between the germline ends. Looked up from germline, CDR1 is GTSNPN and CDR2 is SVGIG (reference sequence). The CDR3 extends over 12 amino acids.

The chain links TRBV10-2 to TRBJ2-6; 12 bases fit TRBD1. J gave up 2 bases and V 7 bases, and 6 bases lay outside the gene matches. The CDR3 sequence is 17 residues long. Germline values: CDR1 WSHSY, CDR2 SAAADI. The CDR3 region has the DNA TGCGCCAGCACTCCCGGGACAGGGGGCGCTGGGGCCAACGTCCTGACTTTC. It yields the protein CASTPGTGGAGANVLTF.

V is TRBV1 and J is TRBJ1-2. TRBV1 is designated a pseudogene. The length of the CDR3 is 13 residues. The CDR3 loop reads CTSSQGRGNGYTF. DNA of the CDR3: TGCACCAGCAGCCAGGGTCGAGGGAATGGCTACACCTTC.

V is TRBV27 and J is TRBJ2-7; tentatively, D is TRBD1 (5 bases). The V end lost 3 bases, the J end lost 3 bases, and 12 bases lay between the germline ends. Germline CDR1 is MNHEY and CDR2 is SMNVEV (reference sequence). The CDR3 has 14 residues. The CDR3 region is CASSFSVGLYEQYF. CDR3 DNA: TGTGCCAGCAGTTTTTCGGTGGGGCTCTACGAGCAGTACTTC.

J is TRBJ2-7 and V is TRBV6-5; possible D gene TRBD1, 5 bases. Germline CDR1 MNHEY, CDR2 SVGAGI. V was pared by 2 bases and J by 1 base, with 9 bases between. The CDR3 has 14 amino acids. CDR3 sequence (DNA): TGTGCCAGCAGTTACACCGACAGATCCTACGAGCAGTACTTC. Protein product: CASSYTDRSYEQYF.

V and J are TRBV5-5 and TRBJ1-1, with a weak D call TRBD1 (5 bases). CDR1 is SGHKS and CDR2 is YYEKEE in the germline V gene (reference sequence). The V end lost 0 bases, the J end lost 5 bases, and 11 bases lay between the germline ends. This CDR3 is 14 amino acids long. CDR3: CASSLADSWTEAFF. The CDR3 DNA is TGTGCCAGCAGCTTGGCCGACAGTTGGACTGAAGCTTTCTTT.

The CDR3 here is CASSHGLMNTEAFF. The CDR3 nucleotides read TGCGCCAGCAGCCATGGACTCATGAACACTGAAGCTTTCTTT. V and J are TRBV5-1 and TRBJ1-1; D not certain. V lost 4 bases and J lost 0, with 10 bases in between. Germline lookup yields CDR1 SGHRS and CDR2 YFSETQ. This CDR3 region has 14 residues.

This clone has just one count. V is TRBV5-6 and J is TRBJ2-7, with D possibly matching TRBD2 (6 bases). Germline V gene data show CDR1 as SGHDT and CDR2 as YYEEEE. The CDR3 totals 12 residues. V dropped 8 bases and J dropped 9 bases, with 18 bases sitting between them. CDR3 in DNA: TGTGCCAGAAACCGGGACTCAGTTCCGCAGTACTTC. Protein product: CARNRDSVPQYF.

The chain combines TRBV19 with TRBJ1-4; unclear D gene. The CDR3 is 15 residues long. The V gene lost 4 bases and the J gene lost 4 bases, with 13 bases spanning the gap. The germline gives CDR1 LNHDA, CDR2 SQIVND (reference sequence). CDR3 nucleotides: TGTGCCAGTAGTAAGGAGGGATATGGTAATGAAAAACTGTTTTTT. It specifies CASSKEGYGNEKLFF.